These 5 T cell receptor beta chains share one sample of origin, sequenced in a study of regulatory T cells in long-lasting Graves disease (dated by TCRdb to the early 2020s). This specimen's time point label, per the study, means: newly diagnosed GD, antithyroid drugs for less than 3 months. For both TCR sequencing and RNA sequencing, RNA was extracted from PBMCs using TRIzol. The receptor library was made with multiplex PCR. The sequencer was an Illumina HiSeq 4000. iRepertoire HTBI primers and Arm-PCR amplification of CDR3 regions were used to construct TCR beta libraries. TCRdb reprocessed the public reads (quality trimming at Q25 with fastp, clone calling with MiXCR) and kept in-frame beta chains. One record per CDR3 amino acid sequence lists the most common genes and DNA. The sample table holds 350,000 to 500,000 distinct CDR3 sequences, of which approximately 15% were seen once. Roughly a sixth of the sample belongs to the ten largest clones.

These data also formed part of another study, on T cells in Graves' hyperthyroidism and ophthalmopathy.

The specimen comprised peripheral blood mononuclear cells (PBMCs), sampled at new diagnosis, from a patient treated with antithyroid drugs. Source of these receptors: a woman in her forties or fifties with Graves disease. Donor details come from another sample of the same person, matched by shared clones.

The chain recombines TRBV18 with TRBJ2-2, with 8 bases identical to TRBD1. The CDR3 extends over 17 amino acids. Looked up from germline, CDR1 is KGHSH and CDR2 is LQKENI. Germline trimming cut 4 bases from V and 6 bases from J; bases unmatched to any gene: 13. DNA for the CDR3: TGTGCCAGCTCACGGGTCCTGACAGGGGAGAAGTCCGGGGAGCTGTTTTTT. Its translation is CASSRVLTGEKSGELFF. The full variable domain, with the rest looked up from reference TRBV18 and TRBJ2-2, is NAGVMQNPRHLVRRRGQEARLRCSPMKGHSHVYWYRQLPEEGLKFMVYLQKENIIDESGMPKERFSAEFPKEGPSILRIQQVVRGDSAAYFCASSRVLTGEKSGELFFGEGSRLTVL.

This clonotype was detected many times. The rearrangement links TRBV29-1 to TRBJ2-7, with D uncertain. Germline V gene data show CDR1 as SQVTM and CDR2 as ANQGSEA. The CDR3 runs to 12 residues. Deletions cut 4 bases from V and 6 bases from J, with 13 bases between. CDR3 sequence: CSVGVSASEQYF. The CDR3 DNA follows: TGCAGCGTTGGAGTCTCGGCGAGCGAGCAGTACTTC.

This chain links TRBV10-3 with TRBJ2-1; 7 bases line up with TRBD2. The germline V gene encodes CDR1 ENHRY and CDR2 SYGVKD. Trimming cost V 6 bases and J 2 bases; bases outside gene matches: 7. CDR3 size: 15 residues. DNA for the CDR3: TGTGCCATCAGCCCCCAGCGGGACCCCTACAATGAGCAGTTCTTC. Translated, it gives CAISPQRDPYNEQFF.

This clonotype was observed at least ten times. The chain links TRBV28 to TRBJ1-5; D gene uncertain. The CDR3 totals 13 residues. Germline V gene data show CDR1 as MDHEN and CDR2 as SYDVKM. With 5 bases removed from V and 9 bases from J, the gap between germline ends came to 14 bases. Here the CDR3 reads CASSRRDRGPQHF. In DNA form, the CDR3 reads TGTGCCAGCAGTCGCAGAGACCGGGGGCCCCAGCATTTT.

The J gene is TRBJ2-7, the V gene TRBV3-1; unclear D gene. V lost 5 bases to trimming and J lost 3 bases, with 11 bases between them. The CDR3 loop spans 13 amino acids. Germline lookup yields CDR1 LGHDT and CDR2 YNNKEL (reference sequence). Here the CDR3 reads CASSGPTDYEQYF. The CDR3 coding sequence is TGTGCCAGCAGCGGTCCCACAGACTACGAGCAGTACTTC.